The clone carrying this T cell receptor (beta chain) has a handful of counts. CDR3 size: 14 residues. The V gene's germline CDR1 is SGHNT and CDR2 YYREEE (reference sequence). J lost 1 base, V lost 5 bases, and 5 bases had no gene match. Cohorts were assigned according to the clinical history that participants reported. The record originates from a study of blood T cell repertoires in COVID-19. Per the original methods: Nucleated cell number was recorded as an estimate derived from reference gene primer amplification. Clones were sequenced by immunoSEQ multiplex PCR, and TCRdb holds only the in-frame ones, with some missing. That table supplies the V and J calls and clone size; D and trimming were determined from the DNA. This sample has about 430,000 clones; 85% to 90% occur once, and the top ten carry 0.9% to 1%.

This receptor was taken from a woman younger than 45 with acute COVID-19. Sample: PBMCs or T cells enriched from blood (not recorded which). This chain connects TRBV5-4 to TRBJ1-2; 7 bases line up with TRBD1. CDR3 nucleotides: TGTGCCAGCAGACCGACAGGGATTAACTATGGCTACACCTTC. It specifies CASRPTGINYGYTF.